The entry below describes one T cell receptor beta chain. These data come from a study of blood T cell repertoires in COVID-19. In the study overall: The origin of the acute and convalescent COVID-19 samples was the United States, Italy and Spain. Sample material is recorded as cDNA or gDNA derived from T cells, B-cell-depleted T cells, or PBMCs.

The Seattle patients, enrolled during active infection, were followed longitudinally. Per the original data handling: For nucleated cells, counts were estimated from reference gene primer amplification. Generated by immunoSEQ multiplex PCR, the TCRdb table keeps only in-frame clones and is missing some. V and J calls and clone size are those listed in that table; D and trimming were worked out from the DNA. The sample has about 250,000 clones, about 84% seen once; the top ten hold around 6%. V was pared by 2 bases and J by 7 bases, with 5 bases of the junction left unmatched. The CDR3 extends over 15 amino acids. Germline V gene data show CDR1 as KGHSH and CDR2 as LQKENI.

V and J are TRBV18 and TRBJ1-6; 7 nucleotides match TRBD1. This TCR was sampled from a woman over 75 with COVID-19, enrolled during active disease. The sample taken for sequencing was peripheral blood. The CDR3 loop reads CASSPKGQSNSPLHF. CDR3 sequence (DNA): TGTGCCAGCTCACCAAAGGGACAGAGCAATTCACCCCTCCACTTT.